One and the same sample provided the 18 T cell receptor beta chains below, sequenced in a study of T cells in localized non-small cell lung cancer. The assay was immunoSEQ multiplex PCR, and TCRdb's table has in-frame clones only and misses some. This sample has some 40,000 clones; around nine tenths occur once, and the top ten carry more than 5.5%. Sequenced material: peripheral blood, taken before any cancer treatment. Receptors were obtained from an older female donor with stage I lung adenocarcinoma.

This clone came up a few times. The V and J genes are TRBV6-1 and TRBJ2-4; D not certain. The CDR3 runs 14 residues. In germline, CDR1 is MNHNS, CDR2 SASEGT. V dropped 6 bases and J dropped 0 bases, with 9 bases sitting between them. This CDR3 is CASSPDRAKNIQYF. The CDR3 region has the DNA TGTGCCAGCAGCCCGGATAGAGCCAAAAACATTCAGTACTTC.

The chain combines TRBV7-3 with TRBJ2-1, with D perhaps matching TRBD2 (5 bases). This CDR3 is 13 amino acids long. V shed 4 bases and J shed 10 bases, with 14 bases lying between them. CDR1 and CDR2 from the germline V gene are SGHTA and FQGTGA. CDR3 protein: CASSSRNLAEQFF. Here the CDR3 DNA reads TGTGCCAGCAGCTCCCGAAACTTAGCGGAGCAGTTCTTC.

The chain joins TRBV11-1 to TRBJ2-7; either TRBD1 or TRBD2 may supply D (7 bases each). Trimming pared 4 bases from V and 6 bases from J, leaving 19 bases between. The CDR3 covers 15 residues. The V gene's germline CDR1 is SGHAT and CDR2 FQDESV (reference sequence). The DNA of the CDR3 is TGTGCCAGCAGCTCAGGAAGCAGGGGGGGCCGCGAGCAGTACTTC. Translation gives CASSSGSRGGREQYF.

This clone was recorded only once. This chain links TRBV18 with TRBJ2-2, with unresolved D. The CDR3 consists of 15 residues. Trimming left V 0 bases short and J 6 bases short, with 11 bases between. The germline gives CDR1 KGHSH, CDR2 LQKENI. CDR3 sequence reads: CASSPPLGAAGELFF. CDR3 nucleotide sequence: TGTGCCAGCTCACCACCCTTAGGTGCCGCCGGGGAGCTGTTTTTT.

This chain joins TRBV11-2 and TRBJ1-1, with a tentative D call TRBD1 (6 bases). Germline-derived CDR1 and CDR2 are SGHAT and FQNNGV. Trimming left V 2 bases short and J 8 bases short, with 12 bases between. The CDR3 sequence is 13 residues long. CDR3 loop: CASSLPGQTEAFF. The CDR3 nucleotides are TGTGCCAGCAGCTTACCCGGACAGACCGAAGCTTTCTTT.

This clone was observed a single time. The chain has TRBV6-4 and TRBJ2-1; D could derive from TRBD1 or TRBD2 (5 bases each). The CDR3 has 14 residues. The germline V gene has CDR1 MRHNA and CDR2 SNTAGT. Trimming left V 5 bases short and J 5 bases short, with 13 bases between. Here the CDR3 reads CASSRGAQNNEQFF. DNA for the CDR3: TGTGCCAGCAGTCGAGGGGCGCAAAACAATGAGCAGTTCTTC.

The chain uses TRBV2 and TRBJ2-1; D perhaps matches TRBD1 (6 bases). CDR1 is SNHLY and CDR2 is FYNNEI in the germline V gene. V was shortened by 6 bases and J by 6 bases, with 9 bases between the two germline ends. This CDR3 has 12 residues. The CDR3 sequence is CASREQGNEQFF. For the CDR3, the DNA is TGTGCCAGCAGAGAACAGGGCAATGAGCAGTTCTTC.

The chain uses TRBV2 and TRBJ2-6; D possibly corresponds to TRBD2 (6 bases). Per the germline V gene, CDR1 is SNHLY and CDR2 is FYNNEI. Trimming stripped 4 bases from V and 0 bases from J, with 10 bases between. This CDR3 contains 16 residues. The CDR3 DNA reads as TGTGCCAGCAGTGGCGGGGCGAGCTCTGGGGCCAACGTCCTGACTTTC. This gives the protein CASSGGASSGANVLTF. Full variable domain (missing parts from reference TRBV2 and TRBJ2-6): EPEVTQTPSHQVTQMGQEVILRCVPISNHLYFYWYRQILGQKVEFLVSFYNNEISEKSEIFDDQFSVERPDGSNFTLKIRSTKLEDSAMYFCASSGGASSGANVLTFGAGSRLTVL.

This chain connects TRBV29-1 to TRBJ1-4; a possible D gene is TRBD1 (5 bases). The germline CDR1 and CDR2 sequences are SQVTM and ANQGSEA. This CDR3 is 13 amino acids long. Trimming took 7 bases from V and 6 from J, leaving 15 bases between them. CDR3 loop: CSAGHRGDEKLFF. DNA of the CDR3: TGCAGCGCCGGGCATAGAGGGGATGAAAAACTGTTTTTT.

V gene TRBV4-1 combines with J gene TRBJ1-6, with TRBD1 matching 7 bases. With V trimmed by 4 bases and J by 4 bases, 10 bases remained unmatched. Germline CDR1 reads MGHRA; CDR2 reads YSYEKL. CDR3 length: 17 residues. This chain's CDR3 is CASSPLQGLSYNSPLHF. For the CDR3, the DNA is TGCGCCAGCAGCCCACTACAGGGGCTCAGTTATAATTCACCCCTCCACTTT.

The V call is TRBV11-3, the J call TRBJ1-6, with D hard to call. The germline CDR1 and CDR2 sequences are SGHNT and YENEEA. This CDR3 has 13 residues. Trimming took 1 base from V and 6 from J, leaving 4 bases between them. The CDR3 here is CASSLVSNSPLHF. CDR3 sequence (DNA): TGTGCCAGCAGCTTAGTTAGTAATTCACCCCTCCACTTT. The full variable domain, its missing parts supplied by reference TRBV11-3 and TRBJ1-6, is EAGVVQSPRYKIIEKKQPVAFWCNPISGHNTLYWYLQNLGQGPELLIRYENEEAVDDSQLPKDRFSAERLKGVDSTLKIQPAELGDSAVYLCASSLVSNSPLHFGNGTRLTVT.

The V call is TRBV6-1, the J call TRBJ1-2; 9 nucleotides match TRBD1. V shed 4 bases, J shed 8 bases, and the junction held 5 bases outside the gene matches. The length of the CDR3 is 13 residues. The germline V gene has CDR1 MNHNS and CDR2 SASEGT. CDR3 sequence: CASSAGQGGGYTF. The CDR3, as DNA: TGTGCCAGCAGTGCGGGACAGGGAGGAGGCTACACCTTC.

The CDR3 DNA sequence: TGTGCCAGCAGCCCCCCCACCGGGAGCACCGGGGAGCTGTTTTTT. Its translation: CASSPPTGSTGELFF. The chain links TRBV9 to TRBJ2-2; D might be TRBD2 (6 bases). V lost 4 bases, J lost 4 bases, and 14 bases lay in between. Looked up from germline, CDR1 is SGDLS and CDR2 is YYNGEE. This CDR3 is built from 15 residues. Full variable domain (rest looked up from reference TRBV9 and TRBJ2-2): DSGVTQTPKHLITATGQRVTLRCSPRSGDLSVYWYQQSLDQGLQFLIQYYNGEERAKGNILERFSAQQFPDLHSELNLSSLELGDSALYFCASSPPTGSTGELFFGEGSRLTVL.

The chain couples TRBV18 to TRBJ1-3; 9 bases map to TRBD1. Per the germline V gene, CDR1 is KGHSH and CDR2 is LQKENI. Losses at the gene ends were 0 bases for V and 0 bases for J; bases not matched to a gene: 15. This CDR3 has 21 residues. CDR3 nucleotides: TGTGCCAGCTCACCACCCTTCGGGACAGGGAGTGACAGGGGCTCTGGAAACACCATATATTTT. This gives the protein CASSPPFGTGSDRGSGNTIYF.

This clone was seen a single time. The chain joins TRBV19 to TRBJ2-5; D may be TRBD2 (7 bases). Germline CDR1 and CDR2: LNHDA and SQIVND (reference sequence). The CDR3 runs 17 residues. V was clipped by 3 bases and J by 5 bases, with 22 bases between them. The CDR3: CASSMTTLQGRGETQYF. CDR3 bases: TGTGCCAGTAGTATGACAACACTTCAGGGGAGGGGGGAGACCCAGTACTTC.

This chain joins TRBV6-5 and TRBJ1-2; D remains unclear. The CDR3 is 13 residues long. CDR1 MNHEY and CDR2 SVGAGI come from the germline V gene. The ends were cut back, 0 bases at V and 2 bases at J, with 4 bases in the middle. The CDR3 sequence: CASSYSRNYGYTF. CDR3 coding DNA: TGTGCCAGCAGTTACTCGCGAAACTATGGCTACACCTTC.

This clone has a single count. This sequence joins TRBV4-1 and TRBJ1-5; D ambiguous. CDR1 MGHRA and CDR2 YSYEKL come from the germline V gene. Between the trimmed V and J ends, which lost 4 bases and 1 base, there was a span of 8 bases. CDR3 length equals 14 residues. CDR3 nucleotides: TGCGCCAGCAGCCCTGGAAGAAGCAATCAGCCCCAGCATTTT. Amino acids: CASSPGRSNQPQHF.

CDR3 sequence reads: CASSTGPGREKLFF. The CDR3 bases are TGTGCCAGCAGCACGGGTCCTGGGAGGGAAAAACTGTTTTTT. The V and J genes are TRBV9 and TRBJ1-4, with D uncertain. Per the germline V gene, CDR1 is SGDLS and CDR2 is YYNGEE. V gave up 4 bases and J gave up 8 bases, with 15 bases separating them. The CDR3 covers 14 residues.